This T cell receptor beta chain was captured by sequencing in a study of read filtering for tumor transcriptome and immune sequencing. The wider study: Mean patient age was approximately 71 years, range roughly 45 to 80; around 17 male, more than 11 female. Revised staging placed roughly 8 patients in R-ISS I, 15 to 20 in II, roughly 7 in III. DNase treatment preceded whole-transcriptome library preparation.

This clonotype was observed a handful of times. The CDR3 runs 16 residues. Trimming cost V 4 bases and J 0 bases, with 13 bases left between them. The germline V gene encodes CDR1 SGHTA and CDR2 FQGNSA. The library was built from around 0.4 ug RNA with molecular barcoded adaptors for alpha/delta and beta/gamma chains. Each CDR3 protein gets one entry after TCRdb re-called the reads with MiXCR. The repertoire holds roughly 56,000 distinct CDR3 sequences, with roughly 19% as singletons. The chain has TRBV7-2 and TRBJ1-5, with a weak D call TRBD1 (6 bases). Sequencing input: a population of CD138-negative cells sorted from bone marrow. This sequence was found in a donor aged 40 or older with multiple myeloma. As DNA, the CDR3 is TGTGCCAGCAGCTCTGGGACAAGATATAGCAATCAGCCCCAGCATTTT. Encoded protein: CASSSGTRYSNQPQHF.